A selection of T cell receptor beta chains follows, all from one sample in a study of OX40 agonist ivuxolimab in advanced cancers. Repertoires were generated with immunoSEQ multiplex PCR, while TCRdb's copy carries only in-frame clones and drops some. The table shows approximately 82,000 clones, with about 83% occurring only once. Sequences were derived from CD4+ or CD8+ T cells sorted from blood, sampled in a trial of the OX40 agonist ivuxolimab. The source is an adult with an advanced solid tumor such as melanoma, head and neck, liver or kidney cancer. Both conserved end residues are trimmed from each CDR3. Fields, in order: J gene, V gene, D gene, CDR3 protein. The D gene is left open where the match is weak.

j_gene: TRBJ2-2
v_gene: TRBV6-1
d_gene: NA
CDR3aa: ASRTGVYIGELF

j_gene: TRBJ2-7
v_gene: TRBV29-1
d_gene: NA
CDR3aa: SVVGRAYGASYEQY

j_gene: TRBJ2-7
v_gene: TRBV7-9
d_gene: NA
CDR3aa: ASQPGGRTNYEQY

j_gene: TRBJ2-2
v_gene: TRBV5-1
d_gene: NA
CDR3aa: ASSFLGRNTGELF

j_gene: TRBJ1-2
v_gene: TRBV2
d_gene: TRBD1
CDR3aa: ASSERGGKGYT

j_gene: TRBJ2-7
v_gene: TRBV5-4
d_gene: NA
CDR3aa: ASSSTGLSSYEQY

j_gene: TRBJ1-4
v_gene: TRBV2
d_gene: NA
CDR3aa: ASSGGTGRRGEKLF

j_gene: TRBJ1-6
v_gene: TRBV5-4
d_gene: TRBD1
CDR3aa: ASSWDRGNSPLH

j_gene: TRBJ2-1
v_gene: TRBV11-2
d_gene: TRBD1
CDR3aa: ASSTYRGRSYNEQF

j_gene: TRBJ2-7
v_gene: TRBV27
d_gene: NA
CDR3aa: ASRGGYEQY

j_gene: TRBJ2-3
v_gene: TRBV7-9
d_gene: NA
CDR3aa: ASSEIQARGTDTQY

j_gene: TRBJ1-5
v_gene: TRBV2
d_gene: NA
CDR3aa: ASSPQGSIQPQH

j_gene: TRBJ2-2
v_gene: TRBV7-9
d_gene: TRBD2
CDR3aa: ASQLAGGPGELF

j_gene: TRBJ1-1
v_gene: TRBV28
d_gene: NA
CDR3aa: ASSLPDWSEAF

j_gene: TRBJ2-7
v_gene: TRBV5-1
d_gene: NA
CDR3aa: ASSLAAGSYYEQY

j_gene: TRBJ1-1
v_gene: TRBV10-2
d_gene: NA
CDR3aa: ASSGRDGNTEAF

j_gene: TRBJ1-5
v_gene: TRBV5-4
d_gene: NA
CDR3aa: ASSPQGTNQPQH

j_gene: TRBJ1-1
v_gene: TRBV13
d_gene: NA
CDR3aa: ASSPGSSEAF

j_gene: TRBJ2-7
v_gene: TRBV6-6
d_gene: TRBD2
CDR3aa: ASRGTSGGTYEQY

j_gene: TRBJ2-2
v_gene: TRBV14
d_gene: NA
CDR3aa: ASSQGFDTGELF

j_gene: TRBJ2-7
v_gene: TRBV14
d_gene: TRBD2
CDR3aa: ASNRGTSGPYEQY

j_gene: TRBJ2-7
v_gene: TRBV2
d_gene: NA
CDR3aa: ASSEGRGFLISYEQY

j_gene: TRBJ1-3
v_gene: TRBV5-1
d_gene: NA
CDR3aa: ASSVGPGNTIY

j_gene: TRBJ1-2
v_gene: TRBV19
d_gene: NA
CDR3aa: ASSIEGGTGSYGYT

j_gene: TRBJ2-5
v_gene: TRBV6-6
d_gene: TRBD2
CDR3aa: ASSYPSGRGQETQY

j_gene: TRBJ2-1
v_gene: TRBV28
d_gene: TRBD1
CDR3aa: ASSIQGEQF